These 15 T cell receptor beta chains originate from one sample sequenced in a study of blood T cell repertoires in COVID-19. The method was immunoSEQ multiplex PCR; TCRdb's version includes in-frame clones alone and lacks a portion of them. Of around 250,000 clones listed, 70% to 85% were seen once; the top ten hold approximately 15%. The sample consisted of PBMCs or T cells enriched from blood (not recorded which). The receptors come from a middle-aged man who had recovered from COVID-19.

This chain uses TRBV2 with TRBJ1-1; tentative D call: TRBD1 (5 bases). V was cut by 5 bases and J by 1 base, with 14 bases left in between. There are 15 residues in the CDR3. Germline assignment: CDR1 SNHLY and CDR2 FYNNEI. CDR3 sequence: CASSYLGGANTEAFF. DNA of the CDR3: TGTGCCAGCAGTTATCTGGGAGGGGCGAACACTGAAGCTTTCTTT.

This clone was counted only a few times. The rearrangement links TRBV7-9 to TRBJ2-7, with a possible D match to TRBD2 (6 bases). With 5 bases removed from V and 0 bases from J, the gap between germline ends came to 17 bases. There are 16 residues in the CDR3. CDR1 SEHNR and CDR2 FQNEAQ come from the germline V gene (reference sequence). This CDR3 reads CASSPQGLWSSYEQYF. The CDR3, as DNA: TGTGCCAGCAGCCCCCAGGGACTTTGGAGCTCCTACGAGCAGTACTTC.

The chain combines TRBV3-1 (or the pseudogene TRBV3-2) with TRBJ1-2, with D perhaps TRBD1 (6 bases). CDR1 is LGHDT, CDR2 YNNKEL, per germline (reference sequence). The CDR3 covers 16 residues. V lost 3 bases, J lost 4 bases, and 18 bases lay in between. This CDR3 is CASSHKTRGLIYGYTF. The CDR3 coding sequence is TGTGCCAGCAGCCACAAGACGCGGGGGCTCATCTATGGCTACACCTTC.

The chain links TRBV24-1 to TRBJ2-7; 10 bases align to TRBD2. Germline-derived CDR1 and CDR2 are KGHDR and SFDVKD. Trimming cost V 4 bases and J 7 bases; bases outside gene matches: 6. The CDR3 sequence is 14 residues long. The CDR3 nucleotides are TGTGCCACCAGTGACTCACTAGCGGGGCAGGAGCAGTACTTC. Translating gives CATSDSLAGQEQYF.

J is TRBJ2-1 and V is TRBV7-2, with a possible D match to TRBD2 (5 bases). Per germline, CDR1 SGHTA and CDR2 FQGNSA. The length of the CDR3 is 15 residues. Deletions cut 5 bases from V and 9 bases from J, with 20 bases between. CDR3 sequence (DNA): TGTGCCAGCAGCCCACCGTCCCGAGGGCTCCTTGAGCAGTTCTTC. Residues: CASSPPSRGLLEQFF. The variable domain in full, completed from reference TRBV7-2 and TRBJ2-1, reads GAGVSQSPSNKVTEKGKDVELRCDPISGHTALYWYRQSLGQGLEFLIYFQGNSAPDKSGLPSDRFSAERTGGSVSTLTIQRTQQEDSAVYLCASSPPSRGLLEQFFGPGTRLTVL.

CDR3: CASSGTGGAYEQYF. Written as DNA, the CDR3 is TGTGCCAGCAGCGGGACTGGGGGCGCCTACGAGCAGTACTTC. V usage is TRBV9 and J usage is TRBJ2-7; TRBD1 might be the D (6 bases). Germline assignment: CDR1 SGDLS and CDR2 YYNGEE. The ends were cut back, 3 bases at V and 2 bases at J, with 12 bases in the middle. CDR3 size: 14 residues.

This clone appeared once. The CDR3: CASSLHPGPGELFF. DNA of the CDR3: TGTGCCAGCAGCCTCCACCCAGGTCCCGGGGAGCTGTTTTTT. The chain joins TRBV6-4 to TRBJ2-2; no definite D call. Trimming cost V 6 bases and J 6 bases, with 14 bases left between them. This CDR3 has 14 amino acids. Germline values: CDR1 MRHNA, CDR2 SNTAGT.

The chain uses TRBV4-1 and TRBJ2-3, with 9 bases lining up with TRBD2. This CDR3 region has 15 residues. Per germline, CDR1 MGHRA and CDR2 YSYEKL. V lost 4 bases to trimming and J lost 3 bases; unmatched junction nucleotides: 5. The CDR3 DNA follows: TGCGCCAGCAGCCCGGGGCGGGGGGGAACAGATACGCAGTATTTT. Protein product: CASSPGRGGTDTQYF.

This clone was seen more than once but under ten times. This rearrangement joins TRBV7-6 to TRBJ1-3, with a possible D match to TRBD1 (5 bases). The CDR3 extends over 15 amino acids. The germline V gene has CDR1 SGHVS and CDR2 FNYEAQ. Trimming stripped 1 base from V and 8 bases from J, with 15 bases between. The CDR3 bases are TGTGCCAGCAGCTTAGGCCCAGGGTCGGAATACACCATATATTTT. Translating gives CASSLGPGSEYTIYF. Full variable domain (missing parts from reference TRBV7-6 and TRBJ1-3): GAGVSQSPRYKVTKRGQDVALRCDPISGHVSLYWYRQALGQGPEFLTYFNYEAQQDKSGLPNDRFSAERPEGSISTLTIQRTEQRDSAMYRCASSLGPGSEYTIYFGEGSWLTVV.

A single count supports this clone. The chain employs TRBV28 and TRBJ1-2, with D tentatively TRBD1 (5 bases). This CDR3 has 13 residues. Germline V gene data show CDR1 as MDHEN and CDR2 as SYDVKM. Trimming took 2 bases from V and 4 from J, leaving 8 bases between them. The CDR3 is CASSLGASYGYTF. CDR3 sequence (DNA): TGTGCCAGCAGTTTAGGGGCAAGCTATGGCTACACCTTC.

This clone showed up just a few times. This chain uses TRBV19 with TRBJ2-1, with D possibly being TRBD2 (6 bases). The germline CDR1 and CDR2 sequences are LNHDA and SQIVND (reference sequence). The CDR3 totals 14 residues. Trimming took 5 bases from V and 12 from J, leaving 20 bases between them. The CDR3, as DNA: TGTGCCAGTAGTGGATCCGGGACTGGGGTCGCGCAGTTCTTC. Translation: CASSGSGTGVAQFF. The entire variable domain, with the rest obtained from reference TRBV19 and TRBJ2-1, is as follows: DGGITQSPKYLFRKEGQNVTLSCEQNLNHDAMYWYRQDPGQGLRLIYYSQIVNDFQKGDIAEGYSVSREKKESFPLTVTSAQKNPTAFYLCASSGSGTGVAQFFGPGTRLTVL.

In DNA form, the CDR3 reads TGTGCCAGCAGCCAACGGCAGGGCAATCAGCCCCAGCATTTT. This translates into CASSQRQGNQPQHF. The chain joins TRBV3-1 (or the pseudogene TRBV3-2) to TRBJ1-5; D is unresolved. Germline V CDR1 and CDR2: LGHDT, YNNKEL (reference sequence). CDR3 length equals 14 residues. V dropped 2 bases and J dropped 2 bases, with 7 bases sitting between them.

A note on this clone: Other DNA sequences from this sample encode an identical CDR3 as well. J is TRBJ1-3 and V is TRBV5-1; D is uncertain. V was trimmed by 0 bases and J by 0 bases, leaving 4 bases between them. Germline values: CDR1 SGHRS, CDR2 YFSETQ. There are 14 residues in the CDR3. CDR3 bases: TGCGCCAGCAGCTTGGGAGGCTCTGGAAACACCATATATTTT. Translating gives CASSLGGSGNTIYF.

The rearrangement uses TRBV28 and TRBJ2-7, with D tentatively TRBD2 (6 bases). This CDR3 comprises 15 residues. CDR1 and CDR2 (germline): MDHEN, SYDVKM. V lost 5 bases and J 1 base, leaving 15 bases between the germline ends. The DNA for the CDR3 is TGTGCCAGCAGTCCATCGTATGGGGGGTCCTACGAGCAGTACTTC. It translates to CASSPSYGGSYEQYF. Variable domain in full (rest from reference TRBV28 and TRBJ2-7): DVKVTQSSRYLVKRTGEKVFLECVQDMDHENMFWYRQDPGLGLRLIYFSYDVKMKEKGDIPEGYSVSREKKERFSLILESASTNQTSMYLCASSPSYGGSYEQYFGPGTRLTVT.

The chain joins TRBV3-1 (or the pseudogene TRBV3-2) to TRBJ2-7; D perhaps matches TRBD1 (9 bases). Per germline, CDR1 LGHDT and CDR2 YNNKEL (reference sequence). The CDR3 runs 16 residues. V lost 4 bases, J lost 3 bases, and 19 bases lay in between. CDR3 nucleotide sequence: TGTGCCAGCAGCCGCCGGGGGGGGACAGGGTTCTACGAGCAGTACTTC. Translated: CASSRRGGTGFYEQYF.